Shown below are 7 T cell receptor beta chains from a single sample sequenced in a study of Ad26.COV2.S vaccination and SARS-CoV-2 variants. The table came from immunoSEQ multiplex PCR; TCRdb's copy has only in-frame clones and leaves some out. The sample gives approximately 280,000 clones, 80% to 90% of which show up once; approximately 3.4% is in the top ten. Treatment specified: some 20 received Ad26.COV2.S at low or high dose, single or two shots; several received placebo; per-sample allocation not given. Sampling was performed 63 days after the first vaccine or placebo injection. Sample: peripheral blood, taken in a trial of Ad26.COV2.S vaccine versus placebo. These receptors originate from a person between 18 and 65 years old who received the Ad26.COV2.S COVID-19 vaccine or a placebo.

The chain couples TRBV10-3 to TRBJ2-2; D is unclear. V was cut by 7 bases and J by 1 base, with 7 bases left in between. Germline assignment: CDR1 ENHRY and CDR2 SYGVKD. The CDR3 runs to 13 residues. The CDR3 DNA reads TGTGCCATCATGACCTTGAACACCGGGGAGCTGTTTTTT. Residues: CAIMTLNTGELFF.

This CDR3 reads CASSPFHAVQRDEQFF. CDR3 bases: TGTGCCAGCAGCCCTTTCCACGCGGTTCAGAGGGATGAGCAGTTCTTC. The rearrangement uses TRBV5-8 and TRBJ2-1, with D perhaps TRBD2 (5 bases). Germline CDR1 SGHTS, CDR2 YDEGEE. This CDR3 is 16 amino acids long. Trimming took off 4 bases at V and 8 bases at J, with 22 bases between the two ends.

The gene calls are TRBV6-2 or TRBV6-3 and TRBJ1-1; D is unresolved. This CDR3 has 11 amino acids. V lost 2 bases, J lost 7 bases, and 5 bases lay in between. Germline V gene lookup returns CDR1 MNHEY and CDR2 SVGEGT. The CDR3 region has the DNA TGTGCCAGCAGTTACGACTTTGAAGCTTTCTTT. Its translation is CASSYDFEAFF.

The CDR3 protein is CASSHHRGEYNEQFF. CDR3 DNA sequence: TGTGCCAGCAGCCACCACAGGGGAGAATACAATGAGCAGTTCTTC. The chain links TRBV3-1 (or the pseudogene TRBV3-2) to TRBJ2-1; 7 bases are a match to TRBD1. The CDR3 spans 15 residues. V was pared by 3 bases and J by 4 bases, with 6 bases of the junction left unmatched. Germline values: CDR1 LGHDT, CDR2 YNNKEL (reference sequence).

The gene calls are TRBV18 and TRBJ2-7; D is undetermined. The germline V gene has CDR1 KGHSH and CDR2 LQKENI. The V gene lost 5 bases and the J gene lost 4 bases, with 6 bases spanning the gap. This CDR3 comprises 11 residues. In nucleotides, the CDR3 is TGTGCCAGCTCATACGGTTACGAGCAGTACTTC. Protein sequence: CASSYGYEQYF.

This rearrangement joins TRBV5-6 to TRBJ1-2, with D maybe TRBD1 (5 bases). CDR3 length equals 15 residues. Germline loops: CDR1 SGHDT, CDR2 YYEEEE. V was pared by 4 bases and J by 4 bases, with 17 bases between. The CDR3 is CASSPGHSVFYGYTF. CDR3 DNA sequence: TGTGCCAGCAGCCCAGGACATTCGGTCTTCTATGGCTACACCTTC. The full variable domain, completed using reference TRBV5-6 and TRBJ1-2, is DAGVTQSPTHLIKTRGQQVTLRCSPKSGHDTVSWYQQALGQGPQFIFQYYEEEERQRGNFPDRFSGHQFPNYSSELNVNALLLGDSALYLCASSPGHSVFYGYTFGSGTRLTVV.

The chain joins TRBV28 to TRBJ1-1; D call uncertain. Germline V gives CDR1 MDHEN, CDR2 SYDVKM. V was trimmed by 11 bases and J by 0 bases, leaving 13 bases between them. The CDR3 totals 13 residues. The CDR3 protein is CALSGGMNTEAFF. As DNA, the CDR3 is TGTGCCCTTTCAGGAGGGATGAACACTGAAGCTTTCTTT.